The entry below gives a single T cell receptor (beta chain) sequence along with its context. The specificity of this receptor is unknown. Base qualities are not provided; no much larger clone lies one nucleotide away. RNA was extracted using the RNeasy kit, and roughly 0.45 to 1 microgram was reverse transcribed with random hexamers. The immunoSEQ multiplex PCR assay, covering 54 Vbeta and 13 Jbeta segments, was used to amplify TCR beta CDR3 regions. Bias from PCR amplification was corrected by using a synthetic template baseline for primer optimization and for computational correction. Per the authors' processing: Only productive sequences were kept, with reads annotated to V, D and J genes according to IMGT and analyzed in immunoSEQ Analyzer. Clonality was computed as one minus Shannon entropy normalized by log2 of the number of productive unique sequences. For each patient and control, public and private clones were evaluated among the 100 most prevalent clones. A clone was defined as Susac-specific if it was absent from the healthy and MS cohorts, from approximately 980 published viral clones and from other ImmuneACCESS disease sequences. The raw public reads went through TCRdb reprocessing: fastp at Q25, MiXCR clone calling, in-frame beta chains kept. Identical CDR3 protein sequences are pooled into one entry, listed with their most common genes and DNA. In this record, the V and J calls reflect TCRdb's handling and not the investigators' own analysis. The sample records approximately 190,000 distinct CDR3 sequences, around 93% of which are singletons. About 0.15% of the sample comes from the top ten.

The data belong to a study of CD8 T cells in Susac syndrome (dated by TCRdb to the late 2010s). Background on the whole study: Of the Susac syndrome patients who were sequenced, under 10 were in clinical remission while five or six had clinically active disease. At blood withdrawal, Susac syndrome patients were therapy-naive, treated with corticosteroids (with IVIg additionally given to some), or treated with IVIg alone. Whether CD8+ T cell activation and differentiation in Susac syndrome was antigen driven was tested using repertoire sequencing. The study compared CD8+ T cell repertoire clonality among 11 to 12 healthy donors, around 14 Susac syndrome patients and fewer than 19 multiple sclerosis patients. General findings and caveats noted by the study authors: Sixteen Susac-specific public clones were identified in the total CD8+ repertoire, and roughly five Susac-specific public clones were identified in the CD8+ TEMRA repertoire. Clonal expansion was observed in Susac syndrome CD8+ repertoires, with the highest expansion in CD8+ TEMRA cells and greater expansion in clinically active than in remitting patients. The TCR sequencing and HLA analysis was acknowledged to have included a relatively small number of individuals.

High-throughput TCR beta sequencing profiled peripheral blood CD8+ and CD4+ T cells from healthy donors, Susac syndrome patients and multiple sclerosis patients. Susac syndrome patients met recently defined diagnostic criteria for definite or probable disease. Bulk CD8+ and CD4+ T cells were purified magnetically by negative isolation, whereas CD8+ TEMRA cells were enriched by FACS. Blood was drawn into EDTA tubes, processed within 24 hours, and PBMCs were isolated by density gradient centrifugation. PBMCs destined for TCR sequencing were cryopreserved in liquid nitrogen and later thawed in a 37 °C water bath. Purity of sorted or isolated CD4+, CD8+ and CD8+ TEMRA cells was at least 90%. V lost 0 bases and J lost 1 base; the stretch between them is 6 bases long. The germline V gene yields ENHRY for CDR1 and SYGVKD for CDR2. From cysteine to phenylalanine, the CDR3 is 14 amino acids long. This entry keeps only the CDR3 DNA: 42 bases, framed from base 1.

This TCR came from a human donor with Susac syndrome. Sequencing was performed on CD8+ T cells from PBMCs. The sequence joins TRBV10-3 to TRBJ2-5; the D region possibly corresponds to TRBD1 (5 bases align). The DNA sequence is TGTGCCATCAGTGAGTCGACAGTCCAAGAGACCCAGTACTTC. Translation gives CAISESTVQETQYF.